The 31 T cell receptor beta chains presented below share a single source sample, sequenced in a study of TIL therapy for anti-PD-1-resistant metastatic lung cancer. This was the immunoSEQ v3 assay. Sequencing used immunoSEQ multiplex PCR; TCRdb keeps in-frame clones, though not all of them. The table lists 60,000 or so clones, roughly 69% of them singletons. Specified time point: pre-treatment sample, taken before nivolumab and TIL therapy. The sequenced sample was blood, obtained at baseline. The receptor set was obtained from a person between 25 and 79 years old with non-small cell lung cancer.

CDR3 sequence: CASIKLYSNQPQHF. CDR3 DNA: TGTGCCAGCATTAAACTATATAGCAATCAGCCCCAGCATTTT. V gene TRBV6-1 combines with J gene TRBJ1-5; D ambiguous. CDR3 length: 14 residues. Germline loops: CDR1 MNHNS, CDR2 SASEGT. V lost 7 bases and J lost 0, with 10 bases in between.

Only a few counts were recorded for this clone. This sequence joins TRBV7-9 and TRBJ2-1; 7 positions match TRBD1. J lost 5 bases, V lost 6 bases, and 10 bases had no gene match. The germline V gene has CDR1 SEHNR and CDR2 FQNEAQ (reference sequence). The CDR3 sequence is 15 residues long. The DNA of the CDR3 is TGTGCCAGCAGTCGACAGGGTTCCCTCAACAATGAGCAGTTCTTC. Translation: CASSRQGSLNNEQFF.

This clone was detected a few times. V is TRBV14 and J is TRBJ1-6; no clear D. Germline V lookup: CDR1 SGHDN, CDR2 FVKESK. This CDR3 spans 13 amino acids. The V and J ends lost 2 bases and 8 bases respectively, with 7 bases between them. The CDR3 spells CASSQTPYSPLHF. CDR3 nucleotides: TGTGCCAGCAGCCAAACTCCTTATTCACCCCTCCACTTT.

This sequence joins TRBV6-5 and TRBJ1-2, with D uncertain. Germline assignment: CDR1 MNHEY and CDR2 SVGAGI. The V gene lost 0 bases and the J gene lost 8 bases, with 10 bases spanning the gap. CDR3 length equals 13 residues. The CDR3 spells CASSYSRVEGYTF. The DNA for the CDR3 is TGTGCCAGCAGTTACTCCCGGGTGGAGGGCTACACCTTC.

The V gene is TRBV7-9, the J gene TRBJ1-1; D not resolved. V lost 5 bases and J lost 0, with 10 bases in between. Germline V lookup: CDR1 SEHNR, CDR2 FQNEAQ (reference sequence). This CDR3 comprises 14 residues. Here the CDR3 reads CASSPNVMNTEAFF. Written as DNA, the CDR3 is TGTGCCAGCAGCCCCAACGTCATGAACACTGAAGCTTTCTTT.

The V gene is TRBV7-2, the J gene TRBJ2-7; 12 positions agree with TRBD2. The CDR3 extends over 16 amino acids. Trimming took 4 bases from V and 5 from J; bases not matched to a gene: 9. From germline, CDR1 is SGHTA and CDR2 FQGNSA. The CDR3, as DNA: TGTGCCAGCAGCTCCCGACTAGCGGGAGTAGGCCACGAGCAGTACTTC. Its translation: CASSSRLAGVGHEQYF.

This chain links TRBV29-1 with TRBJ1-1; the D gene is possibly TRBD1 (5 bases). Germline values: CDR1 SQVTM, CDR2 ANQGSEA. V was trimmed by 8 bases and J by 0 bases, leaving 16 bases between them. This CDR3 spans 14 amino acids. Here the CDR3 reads CSFRDAGMNTEAFF. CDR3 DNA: TGCAGCTTCCGGGACGCGGGCATGAACACTGAAGCTTTCTTT.

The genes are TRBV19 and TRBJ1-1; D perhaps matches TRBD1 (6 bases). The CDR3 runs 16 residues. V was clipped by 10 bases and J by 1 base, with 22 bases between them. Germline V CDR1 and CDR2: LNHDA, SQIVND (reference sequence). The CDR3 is CATVWWGDTGNTEAFF. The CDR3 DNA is TGTGCCACCGTTTGGTGGGGGGACACGGGGAACACTGAAGCTTTCTTT.

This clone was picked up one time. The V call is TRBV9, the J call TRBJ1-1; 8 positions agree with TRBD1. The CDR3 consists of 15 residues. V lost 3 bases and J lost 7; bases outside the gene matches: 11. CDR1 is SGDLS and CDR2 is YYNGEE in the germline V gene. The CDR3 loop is CASSDAADRAVEAFF. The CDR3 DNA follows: TGTGCCAGCAGCGATGCGGCGGACAGGGCGGTTGAAGCTTTCTTT.

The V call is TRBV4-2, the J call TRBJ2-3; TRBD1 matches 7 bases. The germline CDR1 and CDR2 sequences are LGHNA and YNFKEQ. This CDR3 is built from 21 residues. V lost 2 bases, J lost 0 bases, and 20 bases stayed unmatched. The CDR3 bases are TGTGCCAGCAGCCAAACCCCCCGAGGGGGCACCTTCATTCCTAGCACAGATACGCAGTATTTT. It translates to CASSQTPRGGTFIPSTDTQYF.

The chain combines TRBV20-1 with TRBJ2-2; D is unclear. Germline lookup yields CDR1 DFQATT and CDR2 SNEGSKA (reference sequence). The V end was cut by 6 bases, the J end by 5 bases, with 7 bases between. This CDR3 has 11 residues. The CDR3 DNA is TGCAGTGCCCCCAGGACCGGGGAGCTGTTTTTT. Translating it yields CSAPRTGELFF.

CDR3 sequence: CASSLWPGGAFF. In nucleotides, the CDR3 is TGTGCCAGCAGTTTGTGGCCAGGGGGAGCTTTCTTT. The genes are TRBV28 and TRBJ1-1, with 7 bases that match TRBD1. The CDR3 extends over 12 amino acids. CDR1 and CDR2 from the germline V gene are MDHEN and SYDVKM. The V gene end was trimmed by 3 bases and the J gene end by 10 bases; junction bases not matched to a gene: 5.

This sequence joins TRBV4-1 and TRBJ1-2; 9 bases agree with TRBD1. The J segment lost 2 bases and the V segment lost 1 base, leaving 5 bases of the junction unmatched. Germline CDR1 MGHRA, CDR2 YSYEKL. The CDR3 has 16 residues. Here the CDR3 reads CASSQGGQGKNYGYTF. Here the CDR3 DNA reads TGCGCCAGCAGCCAAGGTGGACAGGGGAAAAACTATGGCTACACCTTC.

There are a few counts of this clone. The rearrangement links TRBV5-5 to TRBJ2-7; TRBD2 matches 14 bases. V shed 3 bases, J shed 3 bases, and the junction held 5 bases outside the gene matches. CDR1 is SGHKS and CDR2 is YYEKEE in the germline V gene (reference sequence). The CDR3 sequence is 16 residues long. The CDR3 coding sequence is TGTGCCAGCAGCTCTCCGGGACTAGCGGGAGACTACGAGCAGTACTTC. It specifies CASSSPGLAGDYEQYF.

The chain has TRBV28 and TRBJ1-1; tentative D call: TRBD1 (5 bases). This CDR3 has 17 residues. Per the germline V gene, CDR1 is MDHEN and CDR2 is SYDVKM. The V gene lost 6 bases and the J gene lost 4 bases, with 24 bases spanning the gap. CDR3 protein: CASSPFDHPGRGTEAFF. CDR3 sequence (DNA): TGTGCCAGCAGCCCATTCGACCATCCGGGACGTGGCACTGAAGCTTTCTTT.

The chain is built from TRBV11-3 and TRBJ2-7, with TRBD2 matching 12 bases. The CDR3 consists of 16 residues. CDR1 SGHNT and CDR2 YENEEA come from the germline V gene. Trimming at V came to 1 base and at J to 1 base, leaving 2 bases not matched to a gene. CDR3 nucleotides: TGTGCCAGCAGCTTAGGACTAGCGGGAGCTTCCTACGAGCAGTACTTC. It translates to CASSLGLAGASYEQYF.

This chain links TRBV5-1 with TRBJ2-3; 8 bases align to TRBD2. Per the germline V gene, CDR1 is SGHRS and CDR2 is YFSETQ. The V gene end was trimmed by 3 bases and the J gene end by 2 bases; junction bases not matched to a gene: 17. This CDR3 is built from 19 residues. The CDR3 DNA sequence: TGCGCCAGCAGCTCCCCTGAAGCCTACACGGGAGGGCACACAGATACGCAGTATTTT. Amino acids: CASSSPEAYTGGHTDTQYF.

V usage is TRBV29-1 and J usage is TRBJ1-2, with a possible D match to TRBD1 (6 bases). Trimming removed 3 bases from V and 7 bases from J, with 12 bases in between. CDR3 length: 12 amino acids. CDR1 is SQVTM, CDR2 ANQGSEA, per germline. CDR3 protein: CSVDQGRGGYTF. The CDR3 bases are TGCAGCGTTGATCAGGGCAGGGGTGGCTACACCTTC.

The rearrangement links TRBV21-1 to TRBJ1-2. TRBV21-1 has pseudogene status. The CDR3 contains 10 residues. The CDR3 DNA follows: TGTGCCAGCTTGTTCAAGGGCTACACCTTC. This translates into CASLFKGYTF.

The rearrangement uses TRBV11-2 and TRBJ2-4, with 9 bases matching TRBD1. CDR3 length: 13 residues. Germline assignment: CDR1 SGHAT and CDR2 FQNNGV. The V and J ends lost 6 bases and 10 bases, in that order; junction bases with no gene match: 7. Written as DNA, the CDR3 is TGTGCCAGCAGTCGAGCGACAGGGGGGATTCAGTACTTC. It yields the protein CASSRATGGIQYF.

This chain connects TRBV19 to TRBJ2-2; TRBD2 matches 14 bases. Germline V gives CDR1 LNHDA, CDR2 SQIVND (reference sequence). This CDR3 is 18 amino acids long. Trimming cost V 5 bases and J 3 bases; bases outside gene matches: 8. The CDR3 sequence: CASSRRLAGGTHTGELFF. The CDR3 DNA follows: TGTGCCAGTAGTCGGCGACTAGCGGGGGGGACTCACACCGGGGAGCTGTTTTTT.

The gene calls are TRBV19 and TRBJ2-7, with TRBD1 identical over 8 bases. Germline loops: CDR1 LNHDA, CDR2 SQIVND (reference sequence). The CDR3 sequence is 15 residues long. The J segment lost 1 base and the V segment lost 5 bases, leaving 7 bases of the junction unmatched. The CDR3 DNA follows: TGTGCCAGTAGTGACCGGGACAGGCTGTCCTACGAGCAGTACTTC. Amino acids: CASSDRDRLSYEQYF.

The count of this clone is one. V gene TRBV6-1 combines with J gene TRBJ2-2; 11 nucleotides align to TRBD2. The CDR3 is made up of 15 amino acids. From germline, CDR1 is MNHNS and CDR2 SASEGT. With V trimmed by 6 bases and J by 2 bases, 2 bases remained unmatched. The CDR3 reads CASRGLAVNTGELFF. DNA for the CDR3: TGTGCCAGCAGGGGACTAGCGGTAAACACCGGGGAGCTGTTTTTT.

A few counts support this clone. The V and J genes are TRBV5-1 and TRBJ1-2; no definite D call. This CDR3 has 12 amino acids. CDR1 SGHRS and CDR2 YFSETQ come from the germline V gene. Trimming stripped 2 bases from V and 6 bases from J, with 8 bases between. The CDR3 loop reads CASSLTLDGYTF. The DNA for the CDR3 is TGCGCCAGCAGCTTAACACTGGATGGCTACACCTTC.

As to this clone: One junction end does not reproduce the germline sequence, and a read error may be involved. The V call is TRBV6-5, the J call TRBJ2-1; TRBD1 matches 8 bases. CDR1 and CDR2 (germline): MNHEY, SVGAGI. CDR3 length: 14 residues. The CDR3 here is CASSDSGGQDEQFF. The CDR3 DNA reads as TGTGCCAGCAGTGACTCAGGGGGCCAGGATGAGCAGTTCTTC.

The CDR3 spells CASSLHVQSSYNEQFF. CDR3 nucleotides: TGTGCCAGCAGCTTGCATGTTCAGAGCTCCTACAATGAGCAGTTCTTC. This chain connects TRBV5-4 to TRBJ2-1, with unresolved D. V lost 1 base, J lost 0 bases, and 11 bases lay in between. Germline V gives CDR1 SGHNT, CDR2 YYREEE (reference sequence). This CDR3 is built from 16 residues.

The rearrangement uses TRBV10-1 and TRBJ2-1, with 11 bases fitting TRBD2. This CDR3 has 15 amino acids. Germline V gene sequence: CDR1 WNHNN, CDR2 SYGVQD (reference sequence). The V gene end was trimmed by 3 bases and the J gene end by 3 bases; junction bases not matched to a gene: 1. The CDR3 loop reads CASSDGTSGYNEQFF. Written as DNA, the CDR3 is TGCGCCAGCAGTGATGGGACTAGCGGCTACAATGAGCAGTTCTTC.

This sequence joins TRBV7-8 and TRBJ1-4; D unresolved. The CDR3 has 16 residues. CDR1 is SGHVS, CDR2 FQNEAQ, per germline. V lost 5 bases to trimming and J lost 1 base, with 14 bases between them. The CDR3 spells CASSDRTGRTNEKLFF. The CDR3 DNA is TGTGCCAGCAGCGACCGGACGGGAAGAACTAATGAAAAACTGTTTTTT.

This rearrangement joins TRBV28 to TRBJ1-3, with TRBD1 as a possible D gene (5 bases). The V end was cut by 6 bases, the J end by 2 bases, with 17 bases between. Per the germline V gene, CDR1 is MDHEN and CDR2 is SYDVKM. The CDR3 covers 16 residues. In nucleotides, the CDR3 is TGTGCCAGCAGGGGGTCAGGGAGTTTGGCTGGAAACACCATATATTTT. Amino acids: CASRGSGSLAGNTIYF.

The CDR3 region is CASSEGTARLQPQHF. DNA for the CDR3: TGTGCCAGCAGCGAAGGGACAGCGCGGCTACAGCCCCAGCATTTT. V is TRBV7-2 and J is TRBJ1-5, with 7 positions matching TRBD1. The CDR3 consists of 15 residues. The germline V gene encodes CDR1 SGHTA and CDR2 FQGNSA. With V trimmed by 5 bases and J by 7 bases, 11 bases remained unmatched.

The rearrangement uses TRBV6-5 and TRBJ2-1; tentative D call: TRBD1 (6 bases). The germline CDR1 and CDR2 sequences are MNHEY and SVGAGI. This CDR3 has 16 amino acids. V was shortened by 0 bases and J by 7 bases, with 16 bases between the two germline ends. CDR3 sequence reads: CASSYSGATLGNEQFF. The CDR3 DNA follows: TGTGCCAGCAGTTACTCGGGGGCTACCTTGGGTAATGAGCAGTTCTTC.